A single sample is the source of the 29 T cell receptor beta chains below, sequenced in a study of radiotherapy plus CTLA-4 blockade in lung cancer. Generated by immunoSEQ multiplex PCR, the TCRdb table keeps only in-frame clones and is missing some. This table has about 70,000 clones, approximately 79% appearing once. Sequencing used peripheral blood, obtained from a patient treated with radiotherapy plus ipilimumab. These receptors were taken from a human donor with non-small cell lung cancer who had a complete response to radiotherapy plus ipilimumab.

The chain carries TRBV9 and TRBJ1-5, with no clear D. Deletions cut 0 bases from V and 5 bases from J, with 12 bases between. The germline V gene encodes CDR1 SGDLS and CDR2 YYNGEE. The CDR3 is 15 amino acids. This CDR3 reads CASSVEGGPYQPQHF. DNA of the CDR3: TGTGCCAGCAGCGTAGAGGGTGGCCCCTATCAGCCCCAGCATTTT.

In DNA, the CDR3 is TGTGCCAGCTCACCACGCGGGACAGGGGAGACCCAGTACTTC. This sequence encodes CASSPRGTGETQYF. The chain has TRBV18 and TRBJ2-5, with 9 nucleotides matching TRBD1. V shed 1 base, J shed 5 bases, and the junction held 2 bases outside the gene matches. The CDR3 extends over 14 amino acids. The germline V gene has CDR1 KGHSH and CDR2 LQKENI. The whole variable domain, remainder taken from reference TRBV18 and TRBJ2-5, is NAGVMQNPRHLVRRRGQEARLRCSPMKGHSHVYWYRQLPEEGLKFMVYLQKENIIDESGMPKERFSAEFPKEGPSILRIQQVVRGDSAAYFCASSPRGTGETQYFGPGTRLLVL.

This clone appeared a few times. The chain recombines TRBV5-8 with TRBJ2-7; D gene unclear. Germline CDR1 SGHTS, CDR2 YDEGEE. Deletions cut 3 bases from V and 4 bases from J, with 17 bases between. The CDR3 runs 15 residues. CDR3 sequence reads: CASSSRKAHQYEQYF. The DNA of the CDR3 is TGTGCCAGCAGCTCCCGAAAGGCCCATCAATACGAGCAGTACTTC.

This clone was recorded a few times. The gene calls are TRBV13 and TRBJ1-3; D perhaps matches TRBD1 (5 bases). CDR1 is PRHDT and CDR2 is FYEKMQ in the germline V gene (reference sequence). V gave up 4 bases and J gave up 0 bases, with 19 bases separating them. The CDR3 has 18 residues. CDR3 sequence (DNA): TGTGCCAGCAGCTCCCGGGACCGCCTTCTATCCTCTGGAAACACCATATATTTT. Protein sequence: CASSSRDRLLSSGNTIYF.

CDR3 loop: CASSATGYYGYTF. The CDR3 nucleotides read TGTGCCAGCAGCGCGACAGGGTACTATGGCTACACCTTC. The J gene is TRBJ1-2, the V gene TRBV6-4; 7 bases are shared with TRBD1. Germline V gene sequence: CDR1 MRHNA, CDR2 SNTAGT. The V segment lost 6 bases and the J segment 3 bases; nucleotides outside the gene matches: 4. CDR3 length: 13 amino acids.

This clone has just a few counts. The chain recombines TRBV7-2 with TRBJ2-6; D gene uncertain. V was clipped by 3 bases and J by 0 bases, with 9 bases between them. Germline CDR1 reads SGHTA; CDR2 reads FQGNSA. This CDR3 has 16 amino acids. CDR3 sequence: CASSFGYSSGANVLTF. CDR3 nucleotide sequence: TGTGCCAGCAGCTTCGGGTACTCCTCTGGGGCCAACGTCCTGACTTTC.

This clone is a singleton in its sample. The chain employs TRBV19 and TRBJ1-4, with unresolved D. V shed 2 bases and J shed 8 bases, with 15 bases lying between them. This CDR3 has 15 amino acids. The germline CDR1 and CDR2 sequences are LNHDA and SQIVND (reference sequence). The CDR3 DNA follows: TGTGCCAGTAGTATAACCGGGTCGAGGTGGGAAAAACTGTTTTTT. Translating it yields CASSITGSRWEKLFF.

The chain combines TRBV9 with TRBJ2-2; possible D gene TRBD2, 5 bases. Germline CDR1 SGDLS, CDR2 YYNGEE. V was pared by 7 bases and J by 1 base, with 11 bases between. The CDR3 is 14 residues long. The CDR3 loop reads CASRREVNTGELFF. CDR3 nucleotide sequence: TGTGCCAGCCGCCGGGAAGTGAACACCGGGGAGCTGTTTTTT.

This chain uses TRBV6-8 with TRBJ2-7; 8 nucleotides match TRBD2. This CDR3 is built from 15 residues. The germline V gene has CDR1 MNHGY and CDR2 SAAAGT. The V segment lost 6 bases and the J segment 3 bases; nucleotides outside the gene matches: 10. In nucleotides, the CDR3 is TGTGCCAGCAGCCCGACTAGCGCCATCTGCTACGAGCAGTACGTC. Its translation is CASSPTSAICYEQYV.

The genes are TRBV6-6 and TRBJ1-5, with no clear D. This CDR3 has 14 residues. Germline assignment: CDR1 MNHNY and CDR2 SVGAGI (reference sequence). V was shortened by 0 bases and J by 5 bases, with 8 bases between the two germline ends. The CDR3 DNA follows: TGTGCCAGCAGTTACTCGACAACTGATCAGCCCCAGCATTTT. Translating it yields CASSYSTTDQPQHF.

The chain carries TRBV10-3 and TRBJ1-1; D is possibly TRBD1 (6 bases). The CDR3 is made up of 14 amino acids. CDR1 is ENHRY and CDR2 is SYGVKD in the germline V gene. V lost 0 bases and J lost 5, with 10 bases in between. CDR3 bases: TGTGCCATCAGTGAGTCTCAGGGGCGGACTGAAGCTTTCTTT. This sequence encodes CAISESQGRTEAFF.

This clone has just one count. This chain joins TRBV5-1 and TRBJ2-3; perhaps TRBD2 as D (7 bases). Germline V CDR1 and CDR2: SGHRS, YFSETQ. This CDR3 comprises 15 residues. DNA of the CDR3: TGCGGAAGCGGGTCGAAGGGGGGGCCCACAGATACGCAGTATTTT. It yields the protein CGSGSKGGPTDTQYF.

This clone has a count of ten or more. The CDR3 spells CASSQSMGDTQYF. The CDR3 coding sequence is TGCGCCAGCAGCCAATCTATGGGAGATACGCAGTATTTT. This sequence joins TRBV4-3 and TRBJ2-3, with D hard to call. The CDR3 length is 13 residues. The ends were cut back, 2 bases at V and 5 bases at J, with 8 bases in the middle. The germline gives CDR1 LGHNA, CDR2 YSLEER.

J is TRBJ1-4 and V is TRBV6-5, with D maybe TRBD1 (5 bases). Germline V lookup: CDR1 MNHEY, CDR2 SVGAGI. Trimming removed 2 bases from V and 10 bases from J, with 17 bases in between. The CDR3 totals 15 residues. The CDR3 spells CASSYPSGGEGKLFF. The DNA for the CDR3 is TGTGCCAGCAGTTACCCGAGTGGGGGAGAAGGAAAACTGTTTTTT.

The V gene is TRBV11-2, the J gene TRBJ2-7; either TRBD1 or TRBD2 may fit D (5 bases each). CDR1 and CDR2 (germline): SGHAT, FQNNGV. Trimming cost V 1 base and J 2 bases, with 9 bases left between them. This CDR3 comprises 14 residues. CDR3 protein: CASSLGGRTYEQYV. In DNA, the CDR3 is TGTGCCAGCAGCTTAGGGGGACGGACCTACGAGCAGTACGTC.

This sequence joins TRBV27 and TRBJ1-1; 7 positions match TRBD1. The V gene end was trimmed by 5 bases and the J gene end by 10 bases; junction bases not matched to a gene: 7. This CDR3 contains 12 residues. The germline gives CDR1 MNHEY, CDR2 SMNVEV (reference sequence). The CDR3 sequence is CASSVRGRVAFF. In DNA, the CDR3 is TGTGCCAGCAGTGTCAGGGGGAGGGTAGCTTTCTTT.

The chain recombines TRBV14 with TRBJ1-1, with D possibly matching TRBD1 (5 bases). The germline V gene encodes CDR1 SGHDN and CDR2 FVKESK. The CDR3 runs to 13 residues. V was clipped by 6 bases and J by 1 base, with 9 bases between them. CDR3 residues: CASRAQGNTEAFF. The CDR3 DNA follows: TGTGCCAGCAGGGCGCAGGGGAACACTGAAGCTTTCTTT.

J is TRBJ2-5 and V is TRBV19; 9 bases line up with TRBD1. The germline V gene has CDR1 LNHDA and CDR2 SQIVND (reference sequence). The CDR3 spans 15 residues. The V and J ends lost 5 bases and 5 bases, in that order; junction bases with no gene match: 9. The CDR3 is CASSAMTGGRETQYF. CDR3 nucleotides: TGTGCCAGTAGTGCAATGACAGGGGGGCGGGAGACCCAGTACTTC.

The chain is built from TRBV4-1 and TRBJ1-1; D is ambiguous. CDR1 is MGHRA and CDR2 is YSYEKL in the germline V gene. The length of the CDR3 is 15 residues. V lost 0 bases and J lost 5, with 13 bases in between. CDR3 nucleotides: TGCGCCAGCAGCCAAGACTACGGCCCGGTGACTGAAGCTTTCTTT. This sequence encodes CASSQDYGPVTEAFF.

This clone was observed a single time. CDR3 residues: CASRNLTVFGGYTF. The CDR3 DNA reads as TGTGCCAGCAGGAACCTTACCGTATTTGGGGGCTACACCTTC. The V and J genes are TRBV7-9 and TRBJ1-2; D is undetermined. In germline, CDR1 is SEHNR, CDR2 FQNEAQ (reference sequence). Trimming shortened V by 6 bases and J by 8 bases, and 19 bases separated the two germline ends. This CDR3 region has 14 residues.

This chain connects TRBV6-5 to TRBJ1-2; D is unresolved. The CDR3 has 14 residues. V lost 3 bases to trimming and J lost 5 bases, with 13 bases between them. Germline V gene data show CDR1 as MNHEY and CDR2 as SVGAGI. The DNA of the CDR3 is TGTGCCAGCAGTTATCCCGGGTCCCTGTATGGCTACACCTTC. Translation: CASSYPGSLYGYTF.

The chain links TRBV9 to TRBJ1-2; weak D call: TRBD1 (5 bases). The V gene lost 0 bases and the J gene lost 8 bases, with 20 bases spanning the gap. This CDR3 has 16 residues. From germline, CDR1 is SGDLS and CDR2 YYNGEE. This CDR3 reads CASSVAVTAVRGGYTF. CDR3 coding DNA: TGTGCCAGCAGCGTAGCGGTGACAGCCGTTCGGGGAGGCTACACCTTC.

Turning to this clone: Within the sample, other DNA sequences also encode this same CDR3. Here the CDR3 reads CASSLAGTSGNTIYF. The CDR3 DNA sequence: TGTGCCAGCAGCTTAGCGGGGACGTCTGGAAACACCATATATTTT. The chain employs TRBV7-2 and TRBJ1-3, with D tentatively TRBD1 (5 bases). CDR1 is SGHTA and CDR2 is FQGNSA in the germline V gene. V was clipped by 0 bases and J by 1 base, with 7 bases between them. The CDR3 runs to 15 residues. Looking up the rest from reference TRBV7-2 and TRBJ1-3 gives the full variable domain: GAGVSQSPSNKVTEKGKDVELRCDPISGHTALYWYRQSLGQGLEFLIYFQGNSAPDKSGLPSDRFSAERTGGSVSTLTIQRTQQEDSAVYLCASSLAGTSGNTIYFGEGSWLTVV.

The CDR3 region has the DNA TGTGCCAGCAGCATTCGGTGCAGAGACGGAAAGATCTATGGCTACACCTTC. This codes for CASSIRCRDGKIYGYTF. J is TRBJ1-2 and V is TRBV7-2; no clear D. V lost 5 bases to trimming and J lost 4 bases, with 23 bases between them. The CDR3 runs 17 residues. Germline V lookup: CDR1 SGHTA, CDR2 FQGNSA.

This rearrangement joins TRBV27 to TRBJ1-2, with TRBD1 identical over 8 bases. V lost 2 bases, J lost 2 bases, and 7 bases stayed unmatched. This CDR3 comprises 16 residues. Germline CDR1 reads MNHEY; CDR2 reads SMNVEV (reference sequence). The CDR3 loop reads CASSLGSGQGNYGYTF. In nucleotides, the CDR3 is TGTGCCAGCAGTTTAGGTTCTGGACAGGGCAACTATGGCTACACCTTC.

This chain connects TRBV6-1 to TRBJ1-2; the D is unclear. Per the germline V gene, CDR1 is MNHNS and CDR2 is SASEGT. The germline V and J ends were trimmed by 10 bases and 0 bases, with 15 bases remaining between them. The CDR3 has 14 amino acids. Here the CDR3 DNA reads TGTGCCACCTCGCGAGGGCTGGCTAACTATGGCTACACCTTC. It codes for CATSRGLANYGYTF.

J is TRBJ1-2 and V is TRBV23-1; D remains unclear. TRBV23-1 is an ORF, with its function uncertain. The V end lost 4 bases, the J end lost 5 bases, and 14 bases lay between the germline ends. The CDR3 totals 14 residues. The CDR3 loop is CASSPSTEEYGYTF. In nucleotides, the CDR3 is TGCGCCAGCAGTCCTTCCACAGAGGAGTATGGCTACACCTTC.

The chain has TRBV6-5 and TRBJ1-1, with D perhaps matching TRBD1 (6 bases). This CDR3 is built from 13 residues. The V gene lost 4 bases and the J gene lost 1 base, with 7 bases spanning the gap. Germline values: CDR1 MNHEY, CDR2 SVGAGI. The CDR3 DNA reads as TGTGCCAGCAGTTTACAGGGGAACACTGAAGCTTTCTTT. Its protein product is CASSLQGNTEAFF.

This clone was seen just once. This CDR3 reads CASTRGPEQFF. Written as DNA, the CDR3 is TGTGCCAGCACCCGTGGACCGGAGCAGTTCTTC. The chain is built from TRBV2 and TRBJ2-1; D gene uncertain. Trimming cost V 7 bases and J 10 bases, with 11 bases left between them. In germline, CDR1 is SNHLY, CDR2 FYNNEI. The CDR3 covers 11 residues.